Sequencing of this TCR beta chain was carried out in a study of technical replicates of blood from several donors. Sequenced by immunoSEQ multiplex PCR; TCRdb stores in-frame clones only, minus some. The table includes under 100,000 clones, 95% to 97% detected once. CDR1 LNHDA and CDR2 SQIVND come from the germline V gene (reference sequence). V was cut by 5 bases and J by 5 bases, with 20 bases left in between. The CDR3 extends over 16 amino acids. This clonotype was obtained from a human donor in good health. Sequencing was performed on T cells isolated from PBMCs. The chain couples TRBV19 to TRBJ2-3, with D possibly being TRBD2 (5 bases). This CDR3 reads CASSEERTFREDTQYF. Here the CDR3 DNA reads TGTGCCAGTAGTGAGGAGCGGACCTTTAGGGAAGATACGCAGTATTTT.